These T cell receptor beta chains were read from a single sample in a study of cytomegalovirus exposure and HLA in healthy donors. Here immunoSEQ multiplex PCR was the method, and the copy in TCRdb shows in-frame clones only, minus some. The sample lists roughly 200,000 clones, roughly 87% occurring once. Sequenced material: PBMCs. These TCRs come from a boy under 10 years old in good health and CMV-seronegative. CDR3s include the opening cysteine and the closing phenylalanine or tryptophan. A D gene is named only where the DNA matches it firmly. Part of the rows lack a size; the others show once, few, many or a class for expanded clones.

D gene,J gene,V gene,clone size,CDR3 protein,CDR3 DNA
TRBD1,TRBJ2-5,TRBV6-4,NA,CASSDPGQGGETQYF,TGTGCCAGCAGTGACCCGGGACAGGGAGGAGAGACCCAGTACTTC
TRBD2,TRBJ2-7,TRBV11-1,NA,CASSSPRGAYEQYF,TGTGCCAGCAGCTCCCCGCGGGGGGCCTACGAGCAGTACTTC
NA,TRBJ2-5,TRBV7-6,NA,CASSLSRGSQETQYF,TGTGCCAGCAGCTTAAGTCGTGGTAGCCAAGAGACCCAGTACTTC
TRBD1,TRBJ2-7,TRBV6-1,NA,CASSVGTGGITYEQYF,TGTGCCAGCAGTGTTGGGACAGGGGGTATCACCTACGAGCAGTACTTC
NA,TRBJ1-3,TRBV6-1,NA,CASSGPGTIYF,TGTGCCAGTAGCGGACCTGGCACCATATATTTT
NA,TRBJ2-2,TRBV6-5,NA,CASSYRGGPGELFF,TGTGCCAGCAGTTACAGGGGGGGCCCCGGGGAGCTGTTTTTT
NA,TRBJ1-4,TRBV5-6,few,CASNQGNEKLFF,TGTGCCAGCAATCAGGGGAATGAAAAACTGTTTTTT
TRBD1,TRBJ1-4,TRBV5-6,few,CASSLVRGTGAEKLFF,TGTGCCAGCAGCTTGGTCCGGGGGACAGGGGCTGAAAAACTGTTTTTT
NA,TRBJ1-4,TRBV28,once,CATDPSRGGRYEKLFF,TGTGCCACCGACCCAAGTCGGGGAGGACGGTATGAAAAACTGTTTTTT
NA,TRBJ2-1,TRBV2,NA,CASSPLDLAQFF,TGTGCCAGCAGTCCACTAGATTTAGCGCAGTTCTTC
NA,TRBJ1-2,TRBV28,NA,CASRTGTDYGYTF,TGTGCCAGCAGAACAGGGACCGACTATGGCTACACCTTC
NA,TRBJ2-3,TRBV7-9,once,CASSSLLSPAQYF,TGTGCCAGCAGCTCCCTTTTAAGTCCGGCGCAGTATTTT
NA,TRBJ2-5,TRBV29-1,NA,CSVGSVVLTETQYF,TGCAGCGTCGGGAGTGTGGTACTAACAGAGACCCAGTACTTC
TRBD1,TRBJ1-2,TRBV5-1,NA,CASSSVGQGNYGYTF,TGCGCCAGCAGCTCCGTCGGACAGGGGAACTATGGCTACACCTTC
TRBD2,TRBJ2-5,TRBV2,NA,CASSVLAGQETQYF,TGTGCCAGCAGTGTCCTAGCGGGACAAGAGACCCAGTACTTC
TRBD2,TRBJ2-6,TRBV5-1,NA,CASSHMRAGAGANVLTF,TGCGCCAGCAGCCACATGCGGGCGGGAGCTGGGGCCAACGTCCTGACTTTC
TRBD2,TRBJ2-5,TRBV11-1,NA,CASGRLAGVEETQYF,TGTGCCAGCGGGAGACTAGCGGGAGTTGAAGAGACCCAGTACTTC
TRBD1,TRBJ1-5,TRBV19,NA,CASSIGRTGGSSNQPQHF,TGTGCCAGTAGTATAGGTCGGACAGGGGGCTCGAGCAATCAGCCCCAGCATTTT
NA,TRBJ1-1,TRBV6-1,NA,CASSYGTEAFF,TGTGCCAGCAGTTACGGGACTGAAGCTTTCTTT
TRBD2,TRBJ2-3,TRBV2,NA,CASSEEGLVGADTQYF,TGTGCCAGCAGTGAAGAGGGACTAGTAGGGGCAGATACGCAGTATTTT
TRBD1,TRBJ1-4,TRBV7-9,NA,CASSLVGGSDTEKLFF,TGTGCCAGCAGCTTAGTAGGGGGCAGTGATACAGAAAAACTGTTTTTT
TRBD2,TRBJ2-3,TRBV9,NA,CASSTGGEPNTDTQYF,TGTGCCAGCAGCACCGGGGGGGAACCAAACACAGATACGCAGTATTTT
NA,TRBJ2-2,TRBV7-3,NA,CASSLEGANTGELFF,TGTGCCAGCAGCTTAGAGGGGGCGAACACCGGGGAGCTGTTTTTT
NA,TRBJ2-5,TRBV28,NA,CASSPIQGPQETQYF,TGTGCCAGCAGTCCCATACAGGGTCCCCAAGAGACCCAGTACTTC
TRBD1,TRBJ1-2,TRBV29-1,NA,CSVLTGARGYTF,TGCAGCGTTCTCACAGGGGCACGAGGCTACACCTTC
TRBD2,TRBJ2-3,TRBV7-3,NA,CASSLVRSSGSIRSTDTQYF,TGTGCCAGCAGCTTAGTACGGAGTAGCGGGAGTATACGCAGCACAGATACGCAGTATTTT
TRBD2,TRBJ2-2,TRBV19,NA,CASSALAGDTGELFF,TGTGCCAGTAGTGCTCTAGCGGGAGACACCGGGGAGCTGTTTTTT
TRBD1,TRBJ1-1,TRBV7-9,NA,CASRGGGITEAFF,TGTGCCAGCCGAGGGGGCGGGATCACTGAAGCTTTCTTT
TRBD2,TRBJ2-1,TRBV28,NA,CASSSTPGTSVYNEQFF,TGTGCCAGCAGTTCTACCCCCGGGACTAGTGTCTACAATGAGCAGTTCTTC
TRBD1,TRBJ1-6,TRBV28,NA,CASSAPGTASPLHF,TGTGCCAGCAGTGCACCCGGGACAGCTTCACCCCTCCACTTT
NA,TRBJ2-7,TRBV5-1,NA,CASSQGSYLYEQYF,TGCGCCAGCAGCCAGGGGAGTTACCTTTACGAGCAGTACTTC
NA,TRBJ2-7,TRBV7-2,NA,CASSLVASIMEQYF,TGTGCCAGCAGCTTAGTAGCTAGTATCATGGAGCAGTACTTC
TRBD1,TRBJ1-1,TRBV29-1,NA,CSAQGVEAFF,TGCAGCGCCCAGGGGGTTGAAGCTTTCTTT
NA,TRBJ2-6,TRBV5-1,few,CASSLVSSAGANVLTF,TGCGCCAGCAGCTTGGTTTCCTCAGCTGGGGCCAACGTCCTGACTTTC
TRBD2,TRBJ2-7,TRBV28,NA,CASSRLAGGPNYEQYF,TGTGCCAGCAGTAGGCTAGCGGGGGGACCAAACTACGAGCAGTACTTC